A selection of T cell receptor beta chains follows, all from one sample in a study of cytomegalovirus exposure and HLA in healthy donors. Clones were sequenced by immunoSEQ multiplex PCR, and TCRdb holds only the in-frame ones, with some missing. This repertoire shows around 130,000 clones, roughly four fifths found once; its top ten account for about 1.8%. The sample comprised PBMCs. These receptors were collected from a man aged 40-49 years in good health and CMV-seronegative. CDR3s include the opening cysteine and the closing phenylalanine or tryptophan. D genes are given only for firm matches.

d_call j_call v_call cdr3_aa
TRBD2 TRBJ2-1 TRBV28 CASRRAGRTYNEQFF
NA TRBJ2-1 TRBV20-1 CSARLIYEQFF
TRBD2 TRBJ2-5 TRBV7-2 CASSPGGGGAFETQYF
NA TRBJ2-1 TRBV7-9 CASSPRGPPEQFF
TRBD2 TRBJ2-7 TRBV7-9 CASSLAASGMVEQYF
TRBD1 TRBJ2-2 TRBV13 CASRQRQGWDLGTGELFF
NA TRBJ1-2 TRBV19 CAAQGGNYGYTF
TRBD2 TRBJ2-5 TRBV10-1 CASSDSGGETQYF
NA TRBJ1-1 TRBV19 CASSIERDTEAFF
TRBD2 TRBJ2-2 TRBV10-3 CAISSGNTGELFF
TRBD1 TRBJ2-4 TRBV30 CAWSRDRGQGAKNIQYF
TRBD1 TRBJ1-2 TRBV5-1 CASSLAGTGGAYGYTF
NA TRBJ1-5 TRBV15 CATSRPGQRNQPQHF
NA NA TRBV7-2 CASSLAVGAYEQYF
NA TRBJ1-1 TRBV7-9 CASSLLETEAFF
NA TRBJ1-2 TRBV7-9 CASSRTWEDGYTF
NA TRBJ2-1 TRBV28 CASRSSAGPYNEQFF
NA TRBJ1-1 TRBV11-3 CASSLGETEAFF
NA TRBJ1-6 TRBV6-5 CASSYGQGFYNSPLHF
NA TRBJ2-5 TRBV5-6 CASSTYRGASKETQYF
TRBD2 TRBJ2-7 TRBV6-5 CASSYSTGGSSYEQYF
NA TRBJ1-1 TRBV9 CASSVMTGNTEAFF
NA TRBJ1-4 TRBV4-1 CASSRTVGATNEKLFF
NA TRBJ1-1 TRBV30 CAWSPGLTNTEAFF
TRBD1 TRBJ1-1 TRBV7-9 CASRPTGGMNTEAFF
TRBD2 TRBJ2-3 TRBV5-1 CASSFLAGEDTQYF
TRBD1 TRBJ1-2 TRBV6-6 CASSNPGQGLGYTF
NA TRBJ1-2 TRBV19 CASRQGEGVYGYTF
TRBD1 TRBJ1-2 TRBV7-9 CASSPHGQVPPYTF
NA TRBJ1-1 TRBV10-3 CAISANRGAMNTEAFF
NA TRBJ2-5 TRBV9 CASSVGGQGQETQYF
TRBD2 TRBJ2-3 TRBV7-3 CASSLGASGMADTQYF
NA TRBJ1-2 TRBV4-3 CASSQGSAASSSNYGYTF
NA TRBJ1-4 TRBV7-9 CASSLVLATNEKLFF
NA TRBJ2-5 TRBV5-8 CASSTSGSRKETQYF
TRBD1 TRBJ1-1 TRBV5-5 CASSLAAGGRTEAFF
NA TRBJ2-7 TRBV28 CAAGKTYEQYF
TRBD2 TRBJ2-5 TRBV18 CASSPPSSLAGPVGEETQYF
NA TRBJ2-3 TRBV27 CASSSDRLSTDTQYF